One and the same sample provided the 25 T cell receptor beta chains below, sequenced in a study of T-cell memory formation after mild COVID-19. TCRdb called the 5' RACE reads again in MiXCR, with one record for every CDR3 protein. The repertoire has 560,000 or so distinct CDR3 sequences, roughly 17% of them found once; the top ten carry 8.1%. The material sequenced was PBMCs or a T cell subset sorted from them (not recorded which). These receptors all come from an adult woman who had mild COVID-19 (a few samples of this study predate the infection). Cell type and time point are not known.

This clonotype was detected a few times. The CDR3 protein is CASRGTGGRQYF. DNA of the CDR3: TGTGCCAGCAGAGGGACAGGGGGAAGGCAGTACTTC. This rearrangement joins TRBV3-1 to TRBJ2-7; 11 bases match TRBD1. The junction had 4 bases not matched to a gene; V was cut back by 6 bases and J by 9 bases. CDR3 length: 12 amino acids. From germline, CDR1 is LGHDT and CDR2 YNNKEL (reference sequence).

The chain employs TRBV20-1 and TRBJ2-7; 9 bases fit TRBD1. CDR1 and CDR2 (germline): DFQATT, SNEGSKA (reference sequence). The junction had 14 bases not matched to a gene; V was cut back by 5 bases and J by 12 bases. This CDR3 comprises 13 residues. CDR3 coding DNA: TGCAGTGCTGATCCGGGACAGGGTCTAAGGCCGTACTTC. It specifies CSADPGQGLRPYF.

This chain links TRBV20-1 with TRBJ2-5, with 9 bases matching TRBD1. Germline CDR1 DFQATT, CDR2 SNEGSKA (reference sequence). V lost 0 bases and J lost 5; bases outside the gene matches: 7. The CDR3 sequence is 15 residues long. The CDR3 DNA is TGCAGTGCTAGAGATCGCACAGGGGGCTGGGAGACCCAGTACTTC. Encoded protein: CSARDRTGGWETQYF.

CDR3 region: CASSLTEVSYNEQFF. The CDR3 nucleotides are TGCGCCAGCAGCTTGACAGAAGTATCCTACAATGAGCAGTTCTTC. The V gene is TRBV5-1, the J gene TRBJ2-1, with unresolved D. CDR3 length equals 15 residues. Germline-derived CDR1 and CDR2 are SGHRS and YFSETQ. Trimming took 1 base from V and 1 from J, leaving 9 bases between them.

This clonotype was seen only a few times. This chain's CDR3 is CASSQAERLVTGTDTQYF. Here the CDR3 DNA reads TGCGCCAGCAGCCAGGCAGAGCGACTAGTCACGGGCACAGATACGCAGTATTTT. The V gene is TRBV4-3, the J gene TRBJ2-3, with D perhaps matching TRBD2 (6 bases). This CDR3 has 18 residues. The V end lost 3 bases, the J end lost 1 base, and 20 bases lay between the germline ends. Germline values: CDR1 LGHNA, CDR2 YSLEER.

This clonotype appeared a few times. The V and J genes are TRBV6-5 and TRBJ1-5; 8 bases line up with TRBD1. CDR1 is MNHEY, CDR2 SVGAGI, per germline. Trimming cost V 6 bases and J 2 bases; bases outside gene matches: 6. CDR3 length: 15 residues. The CDR3 here is CASRPDRGGNQPQHF. CDR3 sequence (DNA): TGTGCCAGCAGACCCGACAGGGGAGGCAATCAGCCCCAGCATTTT.

This chain uses TRBV19 with TRBJ2-5; possibly TRBD2 for D (6 bases). V lost 9 bases to trimming and J lost 1 base, with 24 bases between them. Germline values: CDR1 LNHDA, CDR2 SQIVND (reference sequence). The CDR3 contains 17 residues. The chain's CDR3 is CASDPSGIGGGQETQYF. CDR3 in DNA: TGTGCCAGCGACCCTTCCGGCATCGGGGGAGGCCAAGAGACCCAGTACTTC.

V is TRBV6-4 and J is TRBJ2-2; D is perhaps TRBD2 (5 bases). V lost 6 bases and J 2 bases, leaving 13 bases between the germline ends. The CDR3 runs to 15 residues. Germline loops: CDR1 MRHNA, CDR2 SNTAGT. The CDR3 is CASSEGIFNTGELFF. CDR3 bases: TGTGCCAGCAGCGAGGGCATCTTTAACACCGGGGAGCTGTTTTTT.

This chain connects TRBV20-1 to TRBJ2-4; weak D call: TRBD2 (6 bases). Germline values: CDR1 DFQATT, CDR2 SNEGSKA (reference sequence). CDR3 length equals 15 residues. Deletions cut 4 bases from V and 2 bases from J, with 15 bases between. The CDR3 loop reads CSAITGGAPKNIQYF. CDR3 sequence (DNA): TGCAGTGCTATCACCGGGGGTGCACCCAAAAACATTCAGTACTTC.

The V and J genes are TRBV4-1 and TRBJ2-7; D may correspond to TRBD1 or TRBD2 (5 bases each). The V gene lost 2 bases and the J gene lost 2 bases, with 10 bases spanning the gap. Germline CDR1 reads MGHRA; CDR2 reads YSYEKL. CDR3 size: 14 residues. This CDR3 is CASSQREGAYEQYF. In DNA form, the CDR3 reads TGCGCCAGCAGCCAACGGGAAGGGGCCTACGAGCAGTACTTC.

Only a few counts were recorded for this clonotype. The genes are TRBV7-2 and TRBJ2-6, with D unclear. CDR3 size: 16 residues. Germline values: CDR1 SGHTA, CDR2 FQGNSA. V lost 6 bases and J lost 1, with 13 bases in between. CDR3 sequence: CASSPQPPSGANVLTF. The CDR3 DNA is TGTGCCAGCAGTCCCCAACCCCCTTCTGGGGCCAACGTCCTGACTTTC.

This clonotype was found many times. The chain recombines TRBV28 with TRBJ2-1; D uncertain. The V end was cut by 3 bases, the J end by 7 bases, with 7 bases between. Germline V lookup: CDR1 MDHEN, CDR2 SYDVKM. The CDR3 is 12 residues long. CDR3 amino acids: CASSFDGNEQFF. The CDR3 nucleotides are TGTGCCAGCAGTTTCGACGGGAATGAGCAGTTCTTC.

This clonotype was seen repeatedly, ten times or more. J is TRBJ2-2 and V is TRBV7-9, with D uncertain. Trimming shortened V by 7 bases and J by 7 bases, and 13 bases separated the two germline ends. This CDR3 is built from 13 residues. The germline gives CDR1 SEHNR, CDR2 FQNEAQ (reference sequence). CDR3 in amino acids: CASTPTLGGELFF. As DNA, the CDR3 is TGTGCCAGCACCCCCACCCTCGGCGGGGAGCTGTTTTTT.

The V and J genes are TRBV6-1 and TRBJ1-1; 7 nucleotides line up with TRBD1. Germline-derived CDR1 and CDR2 are MNHNS and SASEGT. The CDR3 consists of 13 residues. V trimming: 3 bases; J trimming: 8 bases; junction bases outside the gene matches: 6. The CDR3 DNA follows: TGTGCCAGCAGTGAGCTAAGGGGGCGGGAAGCTTTCTTT. Protein: CASSELRGREAFF.

This clonotype was seen only a few times. The chain couples TRBV11-2 to TRBJ2-4, with a tentative D call TRBD1 (5 bases). This CDR3 has 15 residues. Germline loops: CDR1 SGHAT, CDR2 FQNNGV. V lost 1 base and J lost 10, with 17 bases in between. The CDR3 DNA reads TGTGCCAGCAGCTTAGTCCAGGGCCCTCCAGATATTCAGTACTTC. Translating gives CASSLVQGPPDIQYF.

Of note for this clonotype: Just one base apart from a much larger clone, this may be a read error. The J gene is TRBJ1-5, the V gene TRBV27, with D possibly being TRBD1 (5 bases). The germline V and J ends were trimmed by 5 bases and 0 bases, with 8 bases remaining between them. This CDR3 has 14 amino acids. Germline V gives CDR1 MNHEY, CDR2 SMNVEV (reference sequence). The CDR3 protein is CASSGGYSNQPQHF. The CDR3 DNA reads as TGTGCCAGCAGTGGGGGGTATAGCAATCAGCCCCAGCATTTT.

This chain connects TRBV5-6 to TRBJ2-3; D is possibly TRBD1 (5 bases). Trimming cost V 0 bases and J 2 bases, with 10 bases left between them. Germline V gene sequence: CDR1 SGHDT, CDR2 YYEEEE. This CDR3 has 15 residues. The CDR3 DNA reads as TGTGCCAGCAGCTTGGTAGGGGCCCCCACAGATACGCAGTATTTT. This gives the protein CASSLVGAPTDTQYF.

This clonotype has just a few counts. The chain carries TRBV12-3 or TRBV12-4 and TRBJ2-3; 7 nucleotides agree with TRBD2. V was pared by 5 bases and J by 5 bases, with 7 bases of the junction left unmatched. This CDR3 region has 14 residues. The CDR3 DNA reads as TGTGCCAGCAGTCCCCTGGGAGGGCGAGATACGCAGTATTTT. It is translated as CASSPLGGRDTQYF.

The chain is built from TRBV4-1 and TRBJ1-1; TRBD1 might be the D (6 bases). The CDR3 consists of 16 residues. Germline lookup yields CDR1 MGHRA and CDR2 YSYEKL. V was shortened by 6 bases and J by 1 base, with 18 bases between the two germline ends. In nucleotides, the CDR3 is TGCGCCAGCAGACCGGCGGGGGGGCTAGGGAACACTGAAGCTTTCTTT. As protein: CASRPAGGLGNTEAFF.

This clonotype has more than one count but fewer than ten. V is TRBV7-2 and J is TRBJ2-7, with D uncertain. The V and J ends lost 5 bases and 7 bases respectively, with 12 bases between them. The V gene's germline CDR1 is SGHTA and CDR2 FQGNSA. The CDR3 runs 12 residues. The CDR3: CASSPAVGEQYF. CDR3 bases: TGTGCCAGCAGCCCCGCGGTGGGGGAGCAGTACTTC.

This clonotype turned up a few times. This chain uses TRBV6-2 or TRBV6-3 with TRBJ2-7; D is unresolved. Germline values: CDR1 MNHEY, CDR2 SVGEGT. V lost 2 bases and J lost 1, with 6 bases in between. The CDR3 covers 13 residues. The CDR3, as DNA: TGTGCCAGCAGTTACACCGGGTCCTACGAGCAGTACTTC. As protein: CASSYTGSYEQYF.

This clonotype has only a few counts. The chain employs TRBV6-5 and TRBJ1-2, with D possibly TRBD1 on 6 matching bases. There are 13 residues in the CDR3. Trimming removed 4 bases from V and 6 bases from J, with 12 bases in between. Germline assignment: CDR1 MNHEY and CDR2 SVGAGI. The CDR3 DNA follows: TGTGCCAGCAGTTTCCAACAGGGTCATGGCTACACCTTC. Protein product: CASSFQQGHGYTF.

At least ten counts were recorded for this clonotype. The chain joins TRBV5-5 to TRBJ2-1; D gene unclear. Per germline, CDR1 SGHKS and CDR2 YYEKEE (reference sequence). The CDR3 totals 13 residues. V was trimmed by 0 bases and J by 4 bases, leaving 5 bases between them. The CDR3 reads CASSLVVYNEQFF. The DNA for the CDR3 is TGTGCCAGCAGCTTGGTCGTTTACAATGAGCAGTTCTTC.

V and J are TRBV6-5 and TRBJ1-1; tentatively, D is TRBD1 (5 bases). This CDR3 contains 11 residues. V was trimmed by 2 bases and J by 11 bases, leaving 9 bases between them. Looked up from germline, CDR1 is MNHEY and CDR2 is SVGAGI. CDR3: CASSYGQGAFF. The CDR3 DNA is TGTGCCAGCAGTTACGGACAAGGGGCTTTCTTT.

This clonotype has more than one count but fewer than ten. The V call is TRBV12-3 or TRBV12-4, the J call TRBJ2-7, with TRBD1 matching over 8 bases. The CDR3 is made up of 13 amino acids. V was clipped by 5 bases and J by 5 bases; unmatched bases: 5. The CDR3 coding sequence is TGTGCCAGCAGTCTTCAGGGGGCCAACGAGCAGTACTTC. Protein: CASSLQGANEQYF.